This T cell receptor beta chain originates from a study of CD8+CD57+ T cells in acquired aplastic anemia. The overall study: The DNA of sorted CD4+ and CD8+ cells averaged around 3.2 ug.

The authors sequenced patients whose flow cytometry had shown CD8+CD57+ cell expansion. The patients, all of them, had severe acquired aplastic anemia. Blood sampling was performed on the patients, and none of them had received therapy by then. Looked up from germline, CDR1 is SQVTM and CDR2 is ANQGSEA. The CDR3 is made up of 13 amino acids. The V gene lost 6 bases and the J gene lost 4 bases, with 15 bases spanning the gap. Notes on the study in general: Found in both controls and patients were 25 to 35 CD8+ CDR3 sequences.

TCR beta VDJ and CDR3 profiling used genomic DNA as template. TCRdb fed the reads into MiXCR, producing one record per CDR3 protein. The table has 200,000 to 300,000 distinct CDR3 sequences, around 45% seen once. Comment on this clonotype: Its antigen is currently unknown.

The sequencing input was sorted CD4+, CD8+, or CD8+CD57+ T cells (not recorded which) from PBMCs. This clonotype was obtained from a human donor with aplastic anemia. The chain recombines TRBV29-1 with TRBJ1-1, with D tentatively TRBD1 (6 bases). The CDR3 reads CSVDRKGRTEAFF. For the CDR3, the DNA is TGCAGCGTAGACAGGAAGGGTCGCACTGAAGCTTTCTTT.